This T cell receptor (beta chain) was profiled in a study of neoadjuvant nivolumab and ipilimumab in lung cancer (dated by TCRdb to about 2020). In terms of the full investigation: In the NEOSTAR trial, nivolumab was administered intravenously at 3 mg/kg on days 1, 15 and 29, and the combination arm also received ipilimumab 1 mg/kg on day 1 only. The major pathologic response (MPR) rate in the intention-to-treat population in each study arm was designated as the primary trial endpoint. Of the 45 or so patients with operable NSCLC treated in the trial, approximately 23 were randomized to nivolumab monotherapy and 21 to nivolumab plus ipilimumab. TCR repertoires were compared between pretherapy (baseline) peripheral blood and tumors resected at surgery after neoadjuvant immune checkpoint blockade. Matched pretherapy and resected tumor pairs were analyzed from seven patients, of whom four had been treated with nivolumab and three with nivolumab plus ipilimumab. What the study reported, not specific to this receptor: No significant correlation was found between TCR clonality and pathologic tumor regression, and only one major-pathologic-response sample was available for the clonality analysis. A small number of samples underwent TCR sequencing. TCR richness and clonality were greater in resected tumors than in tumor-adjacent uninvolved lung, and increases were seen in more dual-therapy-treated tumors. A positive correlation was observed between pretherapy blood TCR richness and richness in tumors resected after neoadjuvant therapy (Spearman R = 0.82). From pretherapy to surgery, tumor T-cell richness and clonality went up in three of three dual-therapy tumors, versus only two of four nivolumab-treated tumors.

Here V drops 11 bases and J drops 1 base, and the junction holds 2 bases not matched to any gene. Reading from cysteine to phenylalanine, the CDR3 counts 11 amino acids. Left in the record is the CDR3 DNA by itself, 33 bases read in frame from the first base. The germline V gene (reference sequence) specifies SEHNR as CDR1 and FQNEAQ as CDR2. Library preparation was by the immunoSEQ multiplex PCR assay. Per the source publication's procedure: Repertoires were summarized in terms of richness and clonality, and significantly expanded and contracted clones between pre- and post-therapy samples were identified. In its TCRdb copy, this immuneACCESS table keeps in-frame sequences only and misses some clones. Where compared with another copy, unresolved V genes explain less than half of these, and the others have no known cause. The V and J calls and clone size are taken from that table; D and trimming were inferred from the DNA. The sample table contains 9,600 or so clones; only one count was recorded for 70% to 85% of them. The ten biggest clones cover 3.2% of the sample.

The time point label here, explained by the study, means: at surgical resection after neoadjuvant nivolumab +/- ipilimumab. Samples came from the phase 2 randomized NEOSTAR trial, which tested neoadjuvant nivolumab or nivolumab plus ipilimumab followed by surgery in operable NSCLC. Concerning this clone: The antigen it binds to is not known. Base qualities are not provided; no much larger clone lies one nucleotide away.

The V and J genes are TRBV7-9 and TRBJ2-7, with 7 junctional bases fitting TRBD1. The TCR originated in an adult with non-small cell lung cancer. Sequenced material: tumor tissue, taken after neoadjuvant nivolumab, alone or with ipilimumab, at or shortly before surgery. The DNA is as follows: TGTGCCGGACAGGCATCCTACGAGCAGTACTTC. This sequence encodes CAGQASYEQYF.